The clone carrying this T cell receptor beta chain was counted many times. The target antigen is unknown. MiXCR, run by TCRdb on the 5' RACE reads, gives a single entry per CDR3 protein. Of more than 400,000 distinct CDR3 sequences in the sample, less than 6% were seen once. These data belong to a study of CD8 T cells in ankylosing spondylitis. Whole-study results and caveats: Seemingly distinctive of ankylosing spondylitis blood was a TCR beta motif formed by eight highly homologous variants.

Per germline, CDR1 SQVTM and CDR2 ANQGSEA. The CDR3 extends over 14 amino acids. Trimming removed 3 bases at V and 4 bases at J, with 13 bases between. The chain links TRBV29-1 to TRBJ2-1; a weak D match, TRBD1 (7 bases). The TCR was taken from a male donor with ankylosing spondylitis. Sequencing was performed on blood, either unsorted or a sorted T cell fraction (not recorded which). In DNA, the CDR3 is TGCAGCGTTGAGGGGCAGGGGGGTTACAATGAGCAGTTCTTC. Amino acids: CSVEGQGGYNEQFF.